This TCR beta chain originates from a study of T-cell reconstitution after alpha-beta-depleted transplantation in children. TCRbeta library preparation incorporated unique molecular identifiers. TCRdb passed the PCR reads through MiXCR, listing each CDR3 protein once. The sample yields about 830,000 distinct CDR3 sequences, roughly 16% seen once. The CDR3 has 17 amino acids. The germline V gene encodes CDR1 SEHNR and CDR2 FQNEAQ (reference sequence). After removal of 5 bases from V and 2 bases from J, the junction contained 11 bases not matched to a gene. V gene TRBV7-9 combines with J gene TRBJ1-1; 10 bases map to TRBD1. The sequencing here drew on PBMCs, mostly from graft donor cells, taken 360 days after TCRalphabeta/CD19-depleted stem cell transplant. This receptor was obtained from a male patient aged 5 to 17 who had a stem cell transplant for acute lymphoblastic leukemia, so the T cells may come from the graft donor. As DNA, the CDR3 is TGTGCCAGCAGCCAAGACAGGGGGCTTGGTCTCAACACTGAAGCTTTCTTT. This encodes CASSQDRGLGLNTEAFF.